This TCR beta chain was recovered during a study of T cells expressing NK-cell markers. Worth noting for this clonotype: The target antigen is unknown.

The CDR3 consists of 13 residues. Germline CDR1 reads DFQATT; CDR2 reads SNEGSKA (reference sequence). TCRdb reworked the 5' RACE reads into one entry per CDR3 protein, no DNA. Its table records roughly 160,000 distinct CDR3 sequences. Study results and limitations: Similarly, these clonotypes led the CD3+CD56-NKG2C+ fraction as well in a few donors.

The chain has TRBV20-1 and TRBJ2-3; TCRdb lists TRBD1, though no DNA is available to test this call. This TCR came from a woman aged 18 to 75 in good health. Sample: blood T cells: a sorted CD56 or NKG2C T cell subset, CD4+ or CD8+ T cells, or bulk PBMC T cells (not recorded which). CDR3 sequence: CSASGTATDTQYF.